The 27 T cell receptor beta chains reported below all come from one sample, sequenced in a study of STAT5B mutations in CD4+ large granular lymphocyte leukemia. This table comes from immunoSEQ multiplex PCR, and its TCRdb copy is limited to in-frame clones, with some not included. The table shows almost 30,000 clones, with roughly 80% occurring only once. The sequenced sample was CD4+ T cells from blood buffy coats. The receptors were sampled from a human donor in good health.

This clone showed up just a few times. In nucleotides, the CDR3 is TGTGCCAGTAGTGATCTGCAGGGTCGATATCAGCCCCAGCATTTT. It codes for CASSDLQGRYQPQHF. V and J are TRBV19 and TRBJ1-5; a weak D match, TRBD1 (5 bases). V was trimmed by 5 bases and J by 5 bases, leaving 16 bases between them. Germline V gene data show CDR1 as LNHDA and CDR2 as SQIVND (reference sequence). This CDR3 is 15 amino acids long.

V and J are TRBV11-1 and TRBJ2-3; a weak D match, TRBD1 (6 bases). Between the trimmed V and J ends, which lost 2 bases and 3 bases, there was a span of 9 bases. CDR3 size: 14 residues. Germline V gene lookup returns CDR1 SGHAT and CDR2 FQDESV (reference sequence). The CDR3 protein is CASSLLGATDTQYF. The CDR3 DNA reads TGTGCCAGCAGCTTACTGGGGGCAACAGATACGCAGTATTTT. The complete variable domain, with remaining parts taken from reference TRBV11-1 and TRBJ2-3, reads EAEVAQSPRYKITEKSQAVAFWCDPISGHATLYWYRQILGQGPELLVQFQDESVVDDSQLPKDRFSAERLKGVDSTLKIQPAELGDSAMYLCASSLLGATDTQYFGPGTRLTVL.

The DNA of the CDR3 is TGTGCCAGCAGCTTAGATCGAGGGGGGACTGAAGCTTTCTTT. Amino acid sequence: CASSLDRGGTEAFF. The genes are TRBV11-2 and TRBJ1-1, with D perhaps TRBD1 (6 bases). CDR3 size: 14 residues. The germline V and J ends were trimmed by 0 bases and 5 bases, with 10 bases remaining between them. CDR1 SGHAT and CDR2 FQNNGV come from the germline V gene.

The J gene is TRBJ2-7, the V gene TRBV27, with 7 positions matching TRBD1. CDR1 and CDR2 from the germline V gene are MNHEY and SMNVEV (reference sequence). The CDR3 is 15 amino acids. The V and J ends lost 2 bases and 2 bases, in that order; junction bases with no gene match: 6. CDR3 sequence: CASSLTGTATYEQYF. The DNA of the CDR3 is TGTGCCAGCAGTTTAACCGGGACAGCAACCTACGAGCAGTACTTC.

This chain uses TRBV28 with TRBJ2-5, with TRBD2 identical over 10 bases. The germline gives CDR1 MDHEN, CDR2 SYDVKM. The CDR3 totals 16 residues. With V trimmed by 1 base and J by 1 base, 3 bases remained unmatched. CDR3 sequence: CASSLFIAGGQETQYF. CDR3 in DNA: TGTGCCAGCAGTTTATTCATAGCGGGGGGCCAAGAGACCCAGTACTTC.

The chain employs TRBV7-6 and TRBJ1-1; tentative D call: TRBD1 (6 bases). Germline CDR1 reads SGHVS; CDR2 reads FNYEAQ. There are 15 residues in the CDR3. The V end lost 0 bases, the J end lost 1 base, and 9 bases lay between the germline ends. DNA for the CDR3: TGTGCCAGCAGCTTAGCGGGGGGCCAGAACACTGAAGCTTTCTTT. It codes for CASSLAGGQNTEAFF.

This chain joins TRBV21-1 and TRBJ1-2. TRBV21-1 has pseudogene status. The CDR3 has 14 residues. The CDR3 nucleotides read TGTGCCAGCAGCAATGGGACTGGAGCCTATGGCTACACCTTC. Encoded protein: CASSNGTGAYGYTF.

Here the CDR3 DNA reads TGTGCCAGCAGCTTCATTGGACTAGCGGGGGCCAGCACCGGGGAGCTGTTTTTT. Amino acids: CASSFIGLAGASTGELFF. The chain uses TRBV11-3 and TRBJ2-2, with TRBD2 matching 13 bases. Looked up from germline, CDR1 is SGHNT and CDR2 is YENEEA. The CDR3 is 18 amino acids. The V gene end was trimmed by 3 bases and the J gene end by 4 bases; junction bases not matched to a gene: 8.

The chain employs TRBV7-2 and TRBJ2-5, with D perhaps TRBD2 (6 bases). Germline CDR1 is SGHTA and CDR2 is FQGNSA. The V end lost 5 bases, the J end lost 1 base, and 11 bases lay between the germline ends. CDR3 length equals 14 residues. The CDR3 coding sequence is TGTGCCAGCAGCCCCATGACTAGCCAAGAGACCCAGTACTTC. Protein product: CASSPMTSQETQYF.

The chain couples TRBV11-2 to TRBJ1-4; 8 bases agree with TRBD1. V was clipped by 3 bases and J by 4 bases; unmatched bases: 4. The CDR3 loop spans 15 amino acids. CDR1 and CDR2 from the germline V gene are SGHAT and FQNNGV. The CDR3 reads CASSFRGLHNEKLFF. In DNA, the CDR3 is TGTGCCAGCAGCTTCAGGGGGCTCCATAATGAAAAACTGTTTTTT.

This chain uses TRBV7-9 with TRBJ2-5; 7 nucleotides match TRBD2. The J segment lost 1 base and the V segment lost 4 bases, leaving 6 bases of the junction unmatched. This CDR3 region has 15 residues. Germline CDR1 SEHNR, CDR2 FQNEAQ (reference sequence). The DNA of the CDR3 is TGTGCCAGCAGCTGGGGGAGGGGCCCCCAAGAGACCCAGTACTTC. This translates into CASSWGRGPQETQYF.

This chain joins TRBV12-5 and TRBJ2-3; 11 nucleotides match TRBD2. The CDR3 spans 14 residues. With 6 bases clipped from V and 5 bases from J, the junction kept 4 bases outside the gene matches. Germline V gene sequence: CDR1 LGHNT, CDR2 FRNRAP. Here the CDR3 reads CASGGLAGEDTQYF. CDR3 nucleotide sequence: TGTGCTAGTGGCGGACTAGCGGGTGAAGATACGCAGTATTTT.

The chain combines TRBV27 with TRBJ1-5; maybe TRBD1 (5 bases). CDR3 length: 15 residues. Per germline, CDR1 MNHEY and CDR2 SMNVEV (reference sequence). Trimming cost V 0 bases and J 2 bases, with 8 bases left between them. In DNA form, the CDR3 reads TGTGCCAGCAGTTTATCAGGAGGGGGCAATCAGCCCCAGCATTTT. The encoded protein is CASSLSGGGNQPQHF.

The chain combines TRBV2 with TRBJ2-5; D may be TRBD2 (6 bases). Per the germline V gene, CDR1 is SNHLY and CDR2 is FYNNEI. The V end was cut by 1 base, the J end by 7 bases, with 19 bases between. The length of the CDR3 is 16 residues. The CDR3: CASSEGRDSTRGTQYF. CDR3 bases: TGTGCCAGCAGTGAAGGTCGGGACTCTACTCGGGGGACCCAGTACTTC.

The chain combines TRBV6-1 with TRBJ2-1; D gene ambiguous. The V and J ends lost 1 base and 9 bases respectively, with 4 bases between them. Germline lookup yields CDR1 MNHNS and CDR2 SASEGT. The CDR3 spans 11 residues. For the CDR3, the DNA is TGTGCCAGCAGTGAAGTTATTGAGCAGTTCTTC. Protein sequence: CASSEVIEQFF.

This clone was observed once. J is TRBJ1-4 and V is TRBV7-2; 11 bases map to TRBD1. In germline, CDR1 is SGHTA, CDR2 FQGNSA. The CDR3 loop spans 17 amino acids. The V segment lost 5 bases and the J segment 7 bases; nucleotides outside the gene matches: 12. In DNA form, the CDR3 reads TGTGCCAGCAGCCTCCGCCGAGCGGGACAGGGGGGTGAAAAACTGTTTTTT. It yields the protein CASSLRRAGQGGEKLFF.

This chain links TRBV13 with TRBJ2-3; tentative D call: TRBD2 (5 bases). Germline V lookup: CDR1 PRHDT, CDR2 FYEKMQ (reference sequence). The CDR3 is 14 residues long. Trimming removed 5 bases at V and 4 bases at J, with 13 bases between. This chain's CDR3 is CASSPRGFADTQYF. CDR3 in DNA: TGTGCCAGCAGCCCCAGAGGGTTCGCAGATACGCAGTATTTT.

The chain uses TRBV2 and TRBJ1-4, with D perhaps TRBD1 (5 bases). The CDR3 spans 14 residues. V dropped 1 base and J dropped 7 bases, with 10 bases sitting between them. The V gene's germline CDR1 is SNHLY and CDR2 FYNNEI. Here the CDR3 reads CASSEDRDGEKLFF. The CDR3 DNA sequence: TGTGCCAGCAGTGAAGACCGGGACGGTGAAAAACTGTTTTTT.

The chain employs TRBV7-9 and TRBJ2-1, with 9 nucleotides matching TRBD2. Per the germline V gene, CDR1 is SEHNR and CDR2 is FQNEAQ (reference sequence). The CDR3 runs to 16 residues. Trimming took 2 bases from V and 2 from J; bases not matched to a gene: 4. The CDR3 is CASSLLAGGAYNEQFF. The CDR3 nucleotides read TGTGCCAGCAGCTTACTGGCGGGGGGGGCCTACAATGAGCAGTTCTTC.

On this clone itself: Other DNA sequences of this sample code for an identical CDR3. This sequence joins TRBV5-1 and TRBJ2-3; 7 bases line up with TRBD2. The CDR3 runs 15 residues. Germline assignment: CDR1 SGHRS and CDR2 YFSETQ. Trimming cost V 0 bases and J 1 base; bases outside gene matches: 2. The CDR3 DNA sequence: TGCGCCAGCAGCTTGGGACGGGGGGGCACAGATACGCAGTATTTT. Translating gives CASSLGRGGTDTQYF.

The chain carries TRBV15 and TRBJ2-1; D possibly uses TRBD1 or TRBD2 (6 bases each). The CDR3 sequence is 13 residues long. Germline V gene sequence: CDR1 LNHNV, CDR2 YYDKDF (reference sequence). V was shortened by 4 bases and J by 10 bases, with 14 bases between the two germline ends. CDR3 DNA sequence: TGTGCCACCAGCAACTGGGGGGCCGGGGAGCAGTTCTTC. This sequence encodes CATSNWGAGEQFF. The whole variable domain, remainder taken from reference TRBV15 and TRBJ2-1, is DAMVIQNPRYQVTQFGKPVTLSCSQTLNHNVMYWYQQKSSQAPKLLFHYYDKDFNNEADTPDNFQSRRPNTSFCFLDIRSPGLGDTAMYLCATSNWGAGEQFFGPGTRLTVL.

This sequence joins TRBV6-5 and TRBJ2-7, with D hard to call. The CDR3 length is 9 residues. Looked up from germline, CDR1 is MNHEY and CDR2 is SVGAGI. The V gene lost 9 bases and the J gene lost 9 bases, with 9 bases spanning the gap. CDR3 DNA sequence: TGTGCCAGACTCGGAGCGCAGTACGTC. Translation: CARLGAQYV.

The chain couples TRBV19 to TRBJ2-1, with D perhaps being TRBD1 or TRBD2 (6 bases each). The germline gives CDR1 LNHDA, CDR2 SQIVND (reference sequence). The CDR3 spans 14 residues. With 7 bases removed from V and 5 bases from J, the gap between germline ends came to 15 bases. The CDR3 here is CASNPGAPNNEQFF. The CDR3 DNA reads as TGTGCCAGTAACCCGGGGGCACCCAACAATGAGCAGTTCTTC.

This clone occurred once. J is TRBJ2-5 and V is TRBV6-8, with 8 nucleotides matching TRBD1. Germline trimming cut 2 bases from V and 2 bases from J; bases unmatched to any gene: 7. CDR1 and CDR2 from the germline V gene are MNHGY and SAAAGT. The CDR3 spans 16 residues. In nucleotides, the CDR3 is TGTGCCAGCAGTTACCAACAGGGGGGACCTCAAGAGACCCAGTACTTC. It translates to CASSYQQGGPQETQYF.

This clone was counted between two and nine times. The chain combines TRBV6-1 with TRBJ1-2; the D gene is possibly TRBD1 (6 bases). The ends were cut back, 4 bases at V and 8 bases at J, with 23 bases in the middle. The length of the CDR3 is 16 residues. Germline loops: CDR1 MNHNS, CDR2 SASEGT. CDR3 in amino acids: CASSGSPGGVGKGYTF. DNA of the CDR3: TGTGCCAGCAGTGGGAGTCCGGGGGGCGTGGGGAAAGGCTACACCTTC.

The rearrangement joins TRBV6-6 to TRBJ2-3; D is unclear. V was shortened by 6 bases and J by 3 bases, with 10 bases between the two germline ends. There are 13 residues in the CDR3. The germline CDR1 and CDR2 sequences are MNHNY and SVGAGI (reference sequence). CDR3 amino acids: CASSLYPTDTQYF. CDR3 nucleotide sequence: TGTGCCAGCAGCCTATACCCAACAGATACGCAGTATTTT.

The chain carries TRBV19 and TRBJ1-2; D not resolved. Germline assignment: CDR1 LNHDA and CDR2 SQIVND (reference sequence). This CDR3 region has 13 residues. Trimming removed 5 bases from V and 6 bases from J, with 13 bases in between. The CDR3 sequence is CASSFSIRDGYTF. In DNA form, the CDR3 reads TGTGCCAGTAGTTTCTCGATCCGCGATGGCTACACCTTC.